The 32 T cell receptor beta chains given below trace back to one sample, sequenced in a study of a mutant IDH1 vaccine in newly diagnosed glioma. Time point indicated: week 35, safety follow-up. Topical imiquimod accompanied each vaccine dose, which consisted of 300 ug of mutant IDH1 20-mer peptide. Their antigens remain unidentified. Repertoires were generated with immunoSEQ multiplex PCR, while TCRdb's copy carries only in-frame clones and drops some. Of around 70,000 clones in the sample, about four fifths were seen once. This specimen consisted of PBMCs, obtained from a glioma patient whose treatment included an IDH1 peptide vaccine. The source is a man aged 18-30 years with glioma.

The chain links TRBV4-3 to TRBJ2-7; D is possibly TRBD2 (5 bases). The ends were cut back, 0 bases at V and 7 bases at J, with 13 bases in the middle. CDR1 LGHNA and CDR2 YSLEER come from the germline V gene. The CDR3 sequence is 14 residues long. This chain's CDR3 is CASSQDRGEREQYF. The CDR3 nucleotides read TGCGCCAGCAGCCAAGATCGGGGAGAAAGGGAGCAGTACTTC.

The CDR3 region is CASSVGDPGDLGANVLTF. The DNA for the CDR3 is TGTGCCAGCAGCGTAGGGGACCCAGGGGACCTTGGGGCCAACGTCCTGACTTTC. The gene calls are TRBV9 and TRBJ2-6; possible D gene TRBD1, 6 bases. The CDR3 runs to 18 residues. Germline CDR1 SGDLS, CDR2 YYNGEE. Trimming removed 0 bases at V and 3 bases at J, with 16 bases between. Full variable domain (outside the CDR3, taken from reference TRBV9 and TRBJ2-6): DSGVTQTPKHLITATGQRVTLRCSPRSGDLSVYWYQQSLDQGLQFLIQYYNGEERAKGNILERFSAQQFPDLHSELNLSSLELGDSALYFCASSVGDPGDLGANVLTFGAGSRLTVL.

The chain employs TRBV18 and TRBJ1-1; D is uncertain. Per the germline V gene, CDR1 is KGHSH and CDR2 is LQKENI. V was shortened by 5 bases and J by 3 bases, with 10 bases between the two germline ends. The CDR3 is 13 residues long. The CDR3 loop reads CASSSSRDTEAFF. For the CDR3, the DNA is TGTGCCAGCTCATCGAGTAGGGACACTGAAGCTTTCTTT.

This sequence joins TRBV2 and TRBJ2-4, with TRBD2 matching over 12 bases. The CDR3 is 16 amino acids. The J segment lost 3 bases and the V segment lost 8 bases, leaving 8 bases of the junction unmatched. Germline V gene lookup returns CDR1 SNHLY and CDR2 FYNNEI. The CDR3 coding sequence is TGTGCCAGCGGGAGGCTAGCGGGAGGGCACAAAAACATTCAGTACTTC. Translating gives CASGRLAGGHKNIQYF. The whole variable domain, remainder taken from reference TRBV2 and TRBJ2-4, is EPEVTQTPSHQVTQMGQEVILRCVPISNHLYFYWYRQILGQKVEFLVSFYNNEISEKSEIFDDQFSVERPDGSNFTLKIRSTKLEDSAMYFCASGRLAGGHKNIQYFGAGTRLSVL.

The chain is built from TRBV18 and TRBJ2-1; the D call may be TRBD1 or TRBD2 (5 bases each). Trimming stripped 3 bases from V and 3 bases from J, with 21 bases between. The CDR3 totals 18 residues. Germline V gives CDR1 KGHSH, CDR2 LQKENI. This CDR3 reads CASSPFGLIGASYNEQFF. Written as DNA, the CDR3 is TGTGCCAGCTCACCCTTTGGATTAATCGGGGCTAGCTACAATGAGCAGTTCTTC. Supplemented by reference TRBV18 and TRBJ2-1, the full variable domain reads NAGVMQNPRHLVRRRGQEARLRCSPMKGHSHVYWYRQLPEEGLKFMVYLQKENIIDESGMPKERFSAEFPKEGPSILRIQQVVRGDSAAYFCASSPFGLIGASYNEQFFGPGTRLTVL.

This sequence joins TRBV11-2 and TRBJ1-2; 9 bases match TRBD1. Germline CDR1 SGHAT, CDR2 FQNNGV. V lost 4 bases and J lost 6; bases outside the gene matches: 12. The CDR3 length is 16 residues. CDR3 bases: TGTGCCAGCAGCTCCGCCCGGACAGGGGCTGGAGATGGCTACACCTTC. Residues: CASSSARTGAGDGYTF.

This chain links TRBV5-4 with TRBJ1-2; TRBD1 matches 7 bases. CDR3 length: 14 residues. V lost 3 bases, J lost 4 bases, and 6 bases stayed unmatched. Looked up from germline, CDR1 is SGHNT and CDR2 is YYREEE (reference sequence). CDR3 in DNA: TGTGCCAGCAGCTCCGGGACAGTCCCCTATGGCTACACCTTC. Its protein product is CASSSGTVPYGYTF. Full variable domain (rest looked up from reference TRBV5-4 and TRBJ1-2): ETGVTQSPTHLIKTRGQQVTLRCSSQSGHNTVSWYQQALGQGPQFIFQYYREEENGRGNFPPRFSGLQFPNYSSELNVNALELDDSALYLCASSSGTVPYGYTFGSGTRLTVV.

The genes are TRBV6-5 and TRBJ2-7, with no clear D. The germline V gene encodes CDR1 MNHEY and CDR2 SVGAGI. V shed 2 bases and J shed 5 bases, with 10 bases lying between them. CDR3 size: 13 residues. For the CDR3, the DNA is TGTGCCAGCAGTTACATGGGATCCCACGAGCAGTACTTC. Protein: CASSYMGSHEQYF.

The V call is TRBV6-1, the J call TRBJ2-7; 8 positions agree with TRBD1. J was trimmed by 2 bases and V by 7 bases; bases with no gene match: 4. Germline V gives CDR1 MNHNS, CDR2 SASEGT. This CDR3 spans 13 amino acids. The CDR3 spells CASTTGEAYEQYF. CDR3 nucleotides: TGTGCCAGCACGACAGGGGAGGCCTACGAGCAGTACTTC.

V usage is TRBV4-3 and J usage is TRBJ2-7; D not certain. CDR1 and CDR2 from the germline V gene are LGHNA and YSLEER. The CDR3 covers 13 residues. V lost 0 bases, J lost 5 bases, and 8 bases lay in between. CDR3 sequence: CASSQDARDEQYF. The CDR3 DNA follows: TGCGCCAGCAGCCAAGATGCTAGAGACGAGCAGTACTTC.

The chain combines TRBV18 with TRBJ1-1; possibly TRBD1 for D (5 bases). This CDR3 is built from 15 residues. Looked up from germline, CDR1 is KGHSH and CDR2 is LQKENI. Trimming pared 3 bases from V and 11 bases from J, leaving 22 bases between. The CDR3 bases are TGTGCCAGCTCACCGGGCTGGAGGAGGGGAAATCGGGCTTTCTTT. This encodes CASSPGWRRGNRAFF.

CDR3 coding DNA: TGTGCCAGCAGCTCCTTAGGAGGGGCGGGAGAGTTTGAGCAGTACTTC. This codes for CASSSLGGAGEFEQYF. The rearrangement joins TRBV13 to TRBJ2-7, with TRBD2 matching over 7 bases. The CDR3 contains 16 residues. CDR1 is PRHDT and CDR2 is FYEKMQ in the germline V gene (reference sequence). J gave up 7 bases and V 4 bases, and 16 bases lay outside the gene matches.

The chain recombines TRBV5-1 with TRBJ2-3; D is ambiguous. V gave up 1 base and J gave up 4 bases, with 10 bases separating them. The length of the CDR3 is 14 residues. Germline assignment: CDR1 SGHRS and CDR2 YFSETQ. Here the CDR3 reads CASSLSWMSDTQYF. The CDR3 DNA is TGCGCCAGCAGCTTGTCTTGGATGTCAGATACGCAGTATTTT.

V is TRBV9 and J is TRBJ1-2; no clear D. In germline, CDR1 is SGDLS, CDR2 YYNGEE. The length of the CDR3 is 15 residues. The V gene lost 0 bases and the J gene lost 4 bases, with 13 bases spanning the gap. The CDR3 spells CASSVETTGGYGYTF. The DNA of the CDR3 is TGTGCCAGCAGCGTAGAGACCACGGGTGGCTATGGCTACACCTTC.

The chain couples TRBV5-1 to TRBJ2-2; D perhaps matches TRBD2 (5 bases). This CDR3 has 18 amino acids. The germline CDR1 and CDR2 sequences are SGHRS and YFSETQ. Between the trimmed V and J ends, which lost 4 bases and 0 bases, there was a span of 19 bases. CDR3 protein: CASSRTPSGRANTGELFF. In nucleotides, the CDR3 is TGCGCCAGCAGCCGTACACCCTCGGGAAGGGCGAACACCGGGGAGCTGTTTTTT.

The genes are TRBV6-5 and TRBJ1-1; tentatively, D is TRBD1 (6 bases). The CDR3 length is 13 residues. Between the trimmed V and J ends, which lost 2 bases and 5 bases, there was a span of 9 bases. Germline V gives CDR1 MNHEY, CDR2 SVGAGI. The CDR3 is CASSYRRGTEAFF. The CDR3, as DNA: TGTGCCAGCAGTTACAGAAGGGGGACTGAAGCTTTCTTT.

V usage is TRBV27 and J usage is TRBJ2-6; no clear D. Trimming removed 3 bases at V and 1 base at J, with 7 bases between. The CDR3 loop spans 15 amino acids. The germline CDR1 and CDR2 sequences are MNHEY and SMNVEV (reference sequence). This chain's CDR3 is CASSFLGSGANVLTF. The CDR3 DNA sequence: TGTGCCAGCAGTTTCTTAGGGTCTGGGGCCAACGTCCTGACTTTC.

The chain has TRBV19 and TRBJ1-2; TRBD1 matches 8 bases. The CDR3 extends over 12 amino acids. The germline CDR1 and CDR2 sequences are LNHDA and SQIVND (reference sequence). After removal of 11 bases from V and 3 bases from J, the junction contained 5 bases not matched to a gene. CDR3 nucleotide sequence: TGTGCCGGATACAGGGGGTACTATGGCTACACCTTC. Translating gives CAGYRGYYGYTF.

The chain joins TRBV4-3 to TRBJ1-2; D is uncertain. The germline V and J ends were trimmed by 0 bases and 5 bases, with 10 bases remaining between them. This CDR3 contains 14 residues. CDR1 and CDR2 (germline): LGHNA, YSLEER. CDR3 nucleotide sequence: TGCGCCAGCAGCCAAGATCAAGTAGGATATGGCTACACCTTC. Amino acid sequence: CASSQDQVGYGYTF.

The V call is TRBV13, the J call TRBJ1-2; 9 bases map to TRBD1. Per germline, CDR1 PRHDT and CDR2 FYEKMQ (reference sequence). The CDR3 has 13 residues. Trimming took 6 bases from V and 4 from J; bases not matched to a gene: 3. This CDR3 is CASRQQGAYGYTF. CDR3 DNA sequence: TGTGCCAGCAGACAACAGGGGGCCTATGGCTACACCTTC.

The chain has TRBV28 and TRBJ1-4; D call uncertain. Germline CDR1 and CDR2: MDHEN and SYDVKM. Deletions cut 3 bases from V and 0 bases from J, with 11 bases between. The CDR3 spans 16 residues. In DNA form, the CDR3 reads TGTGCCAGCAGTTTGCACCCGGAAGCAACTAATGAAAAACTGTTTTTT. It yields the protein CASSLHPEATNEKLFF.

The V and J genes are TRBV6-6 and TRBJ1-2; D is ambiguous. This CDR3 has 15 amino acids. The germline V gene has CDR1 MNHNY and CDR2 SVGAGI (reference sequence). The ends were cut back, 5 bases at V and 3 bases at J, with 16 bases in the middle. CDR3 residues: CASSPSRGLDYGYTF. CDR3 coding DNA: TGTGCCAGCAGTCCGAGTCGAGGTCTGGACTATGGCTACACCTTC.

The chain links TRBV21-1 to TRBJ2-4. TRBV21-1 is termed a pseudogene. This CDR3 spans 16 amino acids. The CDR3 nucleotides are TGTGCCAGCAGCAAAGGGGGGTTCAGAGCCAAAAACATTCAGTACTTC. Amino acid sequence: CASSKGGFRAKNIQYF.

The V call is TRBV4-2, the J call TRBJ2-7; possibly TRBD1 for D (7 bases). The CDR3 sequence is 19 residues long. Trimming removed 0 bases at V and 0 bases at J, with 21 bases between. Germline lookup yields CDR1 LGHNA and CDR2 YNFKEQ. In DNA, the CDR3 is TGTGCCAGCAGCCAAGATCCCGGCAGGGGGGATTATAGCTCCTACGAGCAGTACTTC. Translating gives CASSQDPGRGDYSSYEQYF.

The chain links TRBV6-1 to TRBJ2-7, with D possibly being TRBD1 (6 bases). V was trimmed by 4 bases and J by 2 bases, leaving 12 bases between them. CDR3 length: 14 amino acids. The germline V gene has CDR1 MNHNS and CDR2 SASEGT. As DNA, the CDR3 is TGTGCCAGCAGTGGTGGGACACCGCCCTACGAGCAGTACTTC. Translating gives CASSGGTPPYEQYF.

This rearrangement joins TRBV15 to TRBJ1-5; D perhaps matches TRBD1 (6 bases). Trimming took 3 bases from V and 2 from J, leaving 11 bases between them. The length of the CDR3 is 15 residues. Germline V gene lookup returns CDR1 LNHNV and CDR2 YYDKDF (reference sequence). The CDR3 is CATSRWGAGNQPQHF. CDR3 nucleotide sequence: TGTGCCACCAGCAGGTGGGGGGCAGGCAATCAGCCCCAGCATTTT. Together with reference TRBV15 and TRBJ1-5, the CDR3 gives the full variable domain: DAMVIQNPRYQVTQFGKPVTLSCSQTLNHNVMYWYQQKSSQAPKLLFHYYDKDFNNEADTPDNFQSRRPNTSFCFLDIRSPGLGDTAMYLCATSRWGAGNQPQHFGDGTRLSIL.

This clone was observed once. The chain is built from TRBV7-9 and TRBJ1-3; 9 positions match TRBD1. V lost 5 bases and J lost 4; bases outside the gene matches: 15. The germline V gene encodes CDR1 SEHNR and CDR2 FQNEAQ (reference sequence). CDR3 size: 18 residues. This CDR3 reads CASSPYSPGQGTGNTIYF. The CDR3 DNA follows: TGTGCCAGCAGCCCCTACTCTCCGGGACAGGGAACGGGAAACACCATATATTTT.

For the CDR3, the DNA is TGTGCCAGCAGGGGTTGCTACTATGGCTACACCTTC. Its translation is CASRGCYYGYTF. This chain connects TRBV21-1 to TRBJ1-2. TRBV21-1 is a pseudogene. The CDR3 has 12 residues.

V gene TRBV2 combines with J gene TRBJ1-2; D not certain. Germline CDR1 reads SNHLY; CDR2 reads FYNNEI. CDR3 length: 12 residues. Between the trimmed V and J ends, which lost 7 bases and 7 bases, there was a span of 13 bases. Here the CDR3 reads CASTLDRLGYTF. The CDR3, as DNA: TGTGCCAGCACCCTGGACCGTCTTGGCTACACCTTC.

This rearrangement joins TRBV2 to TRBJ2-2; D perhaps matches TRBD1 (6 bases). The CDR3 runs 13 residues. V was cut by 7 bases and J by 6 bases, with 12 bases left in between. Looked up from germline, CDR1 is SNHLY and CDR2 is FYNNEI. In nucleotides, the CDR3 is TGTGCCAGCACAGGGGAATATGCCGGGGAGCTGTTTTTT. It yields the protein CASTGEYAGELFF.

The CDR3 nucleotides are TGCGCCAGCAGCTTCAGGGGCCATCAAGAGACCCAGTACTTC. Encoded protein: CASSFRGHQETQYF. The chain is built from TRBV5-1 and TRBJ2-5, with D tentatively TRBD1 (6 bases). Per the germline V gene, CDR1 is SGHRS and CDR2 is YFSETQ. This CDR3 region has 14 residues. The V end was cut by 2 bases, the J end by 2 bases, with 10 bases between.

The chain has TRBV27 and TRBJ1-1; D gene ambiguous. The CDR3 spans 16 residues. V shed 0 bases and J shed 4 bases, with 15 bases lying between them. The germline V gene encodes CDR1 MNHEY and CDR2 SMNVEV (reference sequence). This CDR3 reads CASSLSFGVSGTEAFF. The DNA of the CDR3 is TGTGCCAGCAGTTTATCCTTCGGGGTATCGGGCACTGAAGCTTTCTTT.